Listed below are T cell receptor beta chains from one sample, sequenced in a study of low-dose radiotherapy and immunotherapy resistance in tumors. Each CDR3 protein gets one entry after TCRdb re-called the reads with MiXCR. The sample includes roughly 32,000 distinct CDR3 sequences, approximately 49% of them seen just once. This material consisted of PBMCs, taken after low-dose radiotherapy plus immunotherapy. These receptor sequences come from a male donor with gallbladder cancer. Each CDR3 is given with its conserved first and last residue. A D gene is named only where the DNA matches it firmly. The size of a clone is reported for some rows only, either as once, few or many, or as a class for expanded clones.

D gene	clone size	J gene	V gene	CDR3 DNA	CDR3 protein
TRBD1	.	TRBJ2-1	TRBV3-1	TGTGCCAGCAGCCAGCTACCAGGGGGTGAGCAGTTCTTC	CASSQLPGGEQFF
.	medium-sized	TRBJ2-2	TRBV5-6	TGTGCCACCGGTTCTTGGGACACCGGGGAGCTGTTTTTT	CATGSWDTGELFF
TRBD1	many	TRBJ2-7	TRBV27	TGTGCCAGCAGCAGGTGGGGACAGGGGACCTACGAGCAGTACTTC	CASSRWGQGTYEQYF
TRBD1	.	TRBJ2-3	TRBV2	TGTGCCAGCCAGGGGGCACAGAGCACAGATACGCAGTATTTT	CASQGAQSTDTQYF
TRBD1	.	TRBJ2-7	TRBV29-1	TGCAGCGCCGAGACAGGGTACGAGCAGTACTTC	CSAETGYEQYF
TRBD1	.	TRBJ2-7	TRBV28	TGTGCCAGCAGAATCCCCGGGACAGGAGCCTACGAGCAGTACTTC	CASRIPGTGAYEQYF
.	.	TRBJ2-6	TRBV5-1	TGCGCCAGCAGCCCAGATGGGGCCAACGTCCTGACTTTC	CASSPDGANVLTF
.	.	TRBJ2-6	TRBV4-1	TGCGCCAGCAGCCCCTTAGGCTCGGGGGGGGCCAACGTCCTGACTTTC	CASSPLGSGGANVLTF
TRBD1	few	TRBJ2-7	TRBV29-1	TGCAGCGTTGAAACCGGGACAGCAGACGAGCAGTACTTC	CSVETGTADEQYF
.	.	TRBJ2-3	TRBV6-1	TGTGCCAGCAGACCCCGGGACCCCGGGACGCAGTATTTT	CASRPRDPGTQYF
.	.	TRBJ2-3	TRBV29-1	TGCAGCGTGGGGGGGACAGGCCTCGATACGCAGTATTTT	CSVGGTGLDTQYF
TRBD1	many	TRBJ2-7	TRBV7-2	TGTGCCAGCAGTTTCCCAGGGGGAAACGAGCAGTACTTC	CASSFPGGNEQYF
.	many	TRBJ2-1	TRBV12-3/TRBV12-4	TGTGCCAGCAGTTTAGCGCGGCCCAAGCAGTTCTTC	CASSLARPKQFF
TRBD2	.	TRBJ2-7	TRBV3-1	TGTGCCAGCAGCCAAGGACTAGCGGGTGTCTACGAGCAGTACTTC	CASSQGLAGVYEQYF
TRBD1	.	TRBJ1-2	TRBV6-2/TRBV6-3	TGTGCCAGCAAGGGACAGGGGACGTTCGGCTACACCTTC	CASKGQGTFGYTF
TRBD2	.	TRBJ2-7	TRBV5-4	TGTGCCAGCAGCTTGGAGGGCGGGAGGTCCCACGAGCAGTACTTC	CASSLEGGRSHEQYF
TRBD1	.	TRBJ1-2	TRBV5-1	TGCGCCAGCAGCCTAGGACAGGGCGGCGGCTACACCTTC	CASSLGQGGGYTF
.	.	TRBJ2-3	TRBV5-1	TGCGCCAGCAGCTTGGGAGGGGCTTTCACAGATACGCAGTATTTT	CASSLGGAFTDTQYF
TRBD1	medium-sized	TRBJ2-2	TRBV28	TGTGCCAGCAGTTTTGGGACAGGGGGCACCGGGGAGCTGTTTTTT	CASSFGTGGTGELFF
.	many	TRBJ2-2	TRBV19	TGTGCCAGTAGGAGACAGACGAACACCGGGGAGCTGTTTTTT	CASRRQTNTGELFF
.	few	TRBJ1-5	TRBV5-1	TGCGCCAGCAGCTTGGGGGGGGAGGGCAATCAGCCCCAGCATTTT	CASSLGGEGNQPQHF
TRBD1	once	TRBJ2-2	TRBV7-2	TGTGCCACCAAGACAGGGGCACACACCGGGGAGCTGTTTTTT	CATKTGAHTGELFF
TRBD2	few	TRBJ2-3	TRBV7-2	TGTGCCAGCAGAAATAGCGGGAGAGGGACAGATACGCAGTATTTT	CASRNSGRGTDTQYF
.	.	TRBJ2-1	TRBV13	TGTGCCAGCAGCTCCGCGACCACGGGGGGCAGGAATGAGCAGTTCTTC	CASSSATTGGRNEQFF
.	.	TRBJ2-3	TRBV2	TGTGCCAGCCTCCGGGAAGGCTTACGACAACGCACAGATACGCAGTATTTT	CASLREGLRQRTDTQYF
.	.	TRBJ2-7	TRBV5-8	TGTGCCAGCAGCCCCGACCGCGGGCAGTACTTC	CASSPDRGQYF
TRBD1	once	TRBJ2-7	TRBV5-1	TGCGCCAGCAGCCTGACAGGGGAATCCTACGAGCAGTACTTC	CASSLTGESYEQYF
.	.	TRBJ2-3	TRBV7-9	TGTGCCAGCAGCCCCCGAGTAGGGGGGGTAAAAAGGACAGATACGCAGTATTTT	CASSPRVGGVKRTDTQYF
TRBD1	.	TRBJ1-3	TRBV20-1	TGCAGTGCCCGGAGCAGGGGGGCTGGAAACACCATATATTTT	CSARSRGAGNTIYF
.	.	TRBJ1-2	TRBV4-3	TGCGCCAGCAGCCAAGATCGGGCTTATGGCTACACCTTC	CASSQDRAYGYTF
.	medium-sized	TRBJ2-7	TRBV18	TGTGCCAGCTCACGGGGCGGGATCCTCTACGAGCAGTACTTC	CASSRGGILYEQYF
TRBD2	.	TRBJ2-5	TRBV6-6	TGTGCCAGCAGTTACACTGCGGGAGAACCCCAGTACTTC	CASSYTAGEPQYF
.	.	TRBJ2-1	TRBV6-6	TGTGCCAGCAGCTCGTCCCCACTGGCCTACAATGAGCAGTTCTTC	CASSSSPLAYNEQFF
TRBD2	.	TRBJ2-1	TRBV27	TGTGCCAGCAGCTTCACCGTAGCGGGAGTGCAGTTCTTC	CASSFTVAGVQFF
.	many	TRBJ1-1	TRBV7-2	TGTGCCAGCAGCTTAGCGCCCAGTTTGAACACTGAAGCTTTCTTT	CASSLAPSLNTEAFF
TRBD2	many	TRBJ2-7	TRBV5-1	TGCGCCAGCAGCTTGGTTAGCGGGAGTTCCTACGAGCAGTACTTC	CASSLVSGSSYEQYF
.	many	TRBJ2-5	TRBV28	TGTGCCAGCATTGGGTATGAGACCCAGTACTTC	CASIGYETQYF
TRBD1	many	TRBJ2-2	TRBV12-3/TRBV12-4	TGTGCCAGCAGTTTTAGGGGGCTATGGGAGCTGTTTTTT	CASSFRGLWELFF
.	once	TRBJ2-5	TRBV7-9	TGTGCCAGCAGCCAGAGGAGGGAAGAGACCCAGTACTTC	CASSQRREETQYF
TRBD2	.	TRBJ2-3	TRBV6-4	TGTGCCAGCAGTGACGGGGGAGCGGGGGCCAGCACAGATACGCAGTATTTT	CASSDGGAGASTDTQYF
.	.	TRBJ2-4	TRBV20-1	TGCAGTAGCCGGGACACCACCAAAAACATTCAGTACTTC	CSSRDTTKNIQYF
.	.	TRBJ2-6	TRBV24-1	TGTGCCACCAGTGGGGGGTACTCTGGGGCCAACGTCCTGACTTTC	CATSGGYSGANVLTF
.	few	TRBJ2-7	TRBV12-3/TRBV12-4	TGTGCCAGCAGTTTGGTGCAGGCCAGCTCCTACGAGCAGTACTTC	CASSLVQASSYEQYF
.	.	TRBJ2-7	TRBV5-1	TGCGCCAGCAGCAGAAACTACGAGCAGTACTTC	CASSRNYEQYF
.	few	TRBJ2-2	TRBV5-1	TGCGCCAGCAGCTTGGCGCCCAGGGACACCGGGGAGCTGTTTTTT	CASSLAPRDTGELFF
TRBD2	.	TRBJ2-5	TRBV28	TGTGCCAGCACTAATGGCCGACTAGCGGGAGTGCTACAAGAGACCCAGTACTTC	CASTNGRLAGVLQETQYF
TRBD2	many	TRBJ2-7	TRBV20-1	TGCAGTGCTAGAGTCCCACTAGCGAGTTACGAGCAGTACTTC	CSARVPLASYEQYF
TRBD1	medium-sized	TRBJ2-5	TRBV6-2/TRBV6-3	TGTGCCAGCAGATCCAATTTACGGGACAGGGGCGGGGAGACCCAGTACTTC	CASRSNLRDRGGETQYF
.	.	TRBJ2-5	TRBV28	TGTGCCAGCAGTTTACATGGGGGAGGAGAGACCCAGTACTTC	CASSLHGGGETQYF
.	medium-sized	TRBJ2-7	TRBV9	TGTGCCAGCAGCCCCCGGCAGGCCGGCTCCTACGAGCAGTACTTC	CASSPRQAGSYEQYF
.	.	TRBJ2-7	TRBV6-1	TGTGCCAGCAGTGAATCGGCCGGTATCTACGAGCAGTACTTC	CASSESAGIYEQYF
.	.	TRBJ1-5	TRBV7-8	TGTGCCAGCAGCTTTAATTTAGGGAATCAGCCCCAGCATTTT	CASSFNLGNQPQHF
TRBD1	medium-sized	TRBJ2-1	TRBV6-6	TGTGCCAGCAGTCCCCGGGACAGGGGGCATGGGAGTGAGCAGTTCTTC	CASSPRDRGHGSEQFF
.	many	TRBJ1-3	TRBV14	TGTGCCAGCAGCCACCGACTTCAGAGAGGAAACACCATATATTTT	CASSHRLQRGNTIYF
.	.	TRBJ1-6	TRBV28	TGTGCCAGCAGTTTCACCAAGAGCTCCTATAATTCACCCCTCCACTTT	CASSFTKSSYNSPLHF